The rows below give T cell receptor beta chains drawn from one sample of a study of T cell changes during pregnancy in multiple sclerosis. Produced via immunoSEQ multiplex PCR; TCRdb's table is partial and in-frame only. The sample records roughly 17,000 clones, approximately 85% being singletons. The sample here was CD8+ T cells from peripheral blood mononuclear cells, taken after pregnancy. The receptor set was obtained from a female donor in good health, enrolled as a control in a pregnancy study. Both conserved end residues are part of each CDR3. A D gene is named only where the DNA matches it firmly. Clone size, where shown, is once, few, many, or a class for clones that have expanded.

CDR3: CASSFTNLAKNIQYF
DNA: TGTGCCAGCAGTTTTACAAACCTAGCCAAAAACATTCAGTACTTC
J: TRBJ2-4
length: 15
V: TRBV28
D: .
size: .

CDR3: CASSDNSNEAGGNEAFF
DNA: TGTGCCAGCAGTGACAATAGTAACGAGGCAGGGGGCAATGAAGCTTTCTTT
J: TRBJ1-1
length: 17
V: TRBV6-4
D: TRBD1
size: .

CDR3: CASMKLAEGPGELFF
DNA: TGTGCCAGCATGAAACTAGCGGAGGGCCCCGGGGAGCTGTTTTTT
J: TRBJ2-2
length: 15
V: TRBV6-4
D: TRBD2
size: .

CDR3: CASTLGLYTDTQYF
DNA: TGTGCCAGCACTTTGGGACTATACACAGATACGCAGTATTTT
J: TRBJ2-3
length: 14
V: TRBV9
D: TRBD2
size: .

CDR3: CASSDGTSGSIAYNEQFF
DNA: TGTGCCAGCAGCGACGGGACTAGCGGGAGTATCGCCTACAATGAGCAGTTCTTC
J: TRBJ2-1
length: 18
V: TRBV9
D: TRBD2
size: .

CDR3: CASSTLANEQFF
DNA: TGTGCCAGCAGCACCCTGGCCAATGAGCAGTTCTTC
J: TRBJ2-1
length: 12
V: TRBV7-8
D: .
size: .

CDR3: CASSFRGPENIQYF
DNA: TGTGCCAGCAGTTTCAGGGGGCCTGAAAACATTCAGTACTTC
J: TRBJ2-4
length: 14
V: TRBV28
D: TRBD1
size: .

CDR3: CATSRDRALGYGYTF
DNA: TGTGCCACCAGCAGAGACAGGGCCCTCGGGTATGGCTACACCTTC
J: TRBJ1-2
length: 15
V: TRBV15
D: .
size: .

CDR3: CASSLLLAGGPGEQYF
DNA: TGTGCCAGCAGTTTATTGCTCGCGGGAGGGCCAGGCGAGCAGTACTTC
J: TRBJ2-7
length: 16
V: TRBV27
D: TRBD2
size: .

CDR3: CASSMGGSPYNEQFF
DNA: TGTGCCAGTAGTATGGGAGGGAGTCCCTACAATGAGCAGTTCTTC
J: TRBJ2-1
length: 15
V: TRBV19
D: TRBD2
size: .

CDR3: CASSPQTGAVYNEQFF
DNA: TGCGCCAGCAGCCCGCAGACAGGGGCAGTTTACAATGAGCAGTTCTTC
J: TRBJ2-1
length: 16
V: TRBV5-1
D: TRBD1
size: .

CDR3: CASSFGPEYQETQYF
DNA: TGTGCCAGCAGCTTCGGTCCGGAGTACCAAGAGACCCAGTACTTC
J: TRBJ2-5
length: 15
V: TRBV7-9
D: .
size: .

CDR3: CATQRGRGSYEQYF
DNA: TGTGCCACCCAAAGGGGCAGGGGTTCCTACGAGCAGTACTTC
J: TRBJ2-7
length: 14
V: TRBV27
D: .
size: once

CDR3: CASSLSVPSNQPQHF
DNA: TGTGCCAGCAGCTTAAGCGTTCCTAGCAATCAGCCCCAGCATTTT
J: TRBJ1-5
length: 15
V: TRBV7-9
D: .
size: .

CDR3: CASSYTGDSAYEQYF
DNA: TGTGCCAGCAGTTATACGGGTGACAGCGCCTACGAGCAGTACTTC
J: TRBJ2-7
length: 15
V: TRBV6-5
D: .
size: .

CDR3: CASSDGADYNSPLHF
DNA: TGTGCCAGCAGTGATGGGGCGGACTATAATTCACCCCTCCACTTT
J: TRBJ1-6
length: 15
V: TRBV6-1
D: .
size: few

CDR3: CASAGGDQPQHF
DNA: TGTGCCAGCGCAGGGGGCGATCAGCCCCAGCATTTT
J: TRBJ1-5
length: 12
V: TRBV7-9
D: TRBD1
size: once

CDR3: CASNHPLGGASGANVLTF
DNA: TGTGCCAGCAACCATCCGCTCGGGGGGGCCTCCGGGGCCAACGTCCTGACTTTC
J: TRBJ2-6
length: 18
V: TRBV28
D: TRBD2
size: .

CDR3: CAWKWGGTESSYNSPLHF
DNA: TGTGCCTGGAAATGGGGGGGCACCGAGAGCTCCTATAATTCACCCCTCCACTTT
J: TRBJ1-6
length: 18
V: TRBV30
D: .
size: .

CDR3: CASSYAGTDNYGYTF
DNA: TGTGCCAGCAGTTACGCAGGGACAGATAACTATGGCTACACCTTC
J: TRBJ1-2
length: 15
V: TRBV6-5
D: TRBD1
size: .

CDR3: CASSLGAGSTDTQYF
DNA: TGTGCCAGCAGCTTGGGTGCGGGATCCACAGATACGCAGTATTTT
J: TRBJ2-3
length: 15
V: TRBV11-2
D: .
size: .

CDR3: CASSWAQGSEQYF
DNA: TGTGCCAGCAGCTGGGCTCAGGGTTCCGAGCAGTACTTC
J: TRBJ2-7
length: 13
V: TRBV27
D: .
size: .

CDR3: CASSRGTEQETQYF
DNA: TGTGCCAGCAGCCGAGGGACAGAACAAGAGACCCAGTACTTC
J: TRBJ2-5
length: 14
V: TRBV13
D: TRBD1
size: .

CDR3: CASSFFERVGELFF
DNA: TGTGCCAGCAGCTTTTTCGAGCGGGTCGGGGAGCTGTTTTTT
J: TRBJ2-2
length: 14
V: TRBV7-9
D: .
size: .

CDR3: CASSLGRGRDPLGEQFF
DNA: TGTGCTAGCAGCTTAGGCAGGGGTCGGGACCCCTTAGGGGAGCAGTTCTTC
J: TRBJ2-1
length: 17
V: TRBV7-7
D: .
size: once

CDR3: CASQPTQTGNYGYTF
DNA: TGTGCCAGCCAACCAACCCAGACAGGGAACTATGGCTACACCTTC
J: TRBJ1-2
length: 15
V: TRBV7-9
D: TRBD1
size: .

CDR3: CASSIGRGYNEQFF
DNA: TGTGCCAGTAGTATTGGGCGGGGGTACAATGAGCAGTTCTTC
J: TRBJ2-1
length: 14
V: TRBV19
D: TRBD2
size: .

CDR3: CASSLWAGTATLGIYGYTF
DNA: TGTGCCAGCAGTTTATGGGCCGGGACAGCGACACTAGGAATCTATGGCTACACCTTC
J: TRBJ1-2
length: 19
V: TRBV5-6
D: TRBD1
size: .

CDR3: CASSEDNGLRGDGYTF
DNA: TGTGCCAGCAGTGAAGATAACGGCCTCCGGGGGGATGGCTACACCTTC
J: TRBJ1-2
length: 16
V: TRBV6-1
D: .
size: .

CDR3: CASSLLAGGPENEQFF
DNA: TGTGCCAGTAGCCTCCTAGCGGGAGGGCCGGAAAATGAGCAGTTCTTC
J: TRBJ2-1
length: 16
V: TRBV19
D: TRBD2
size: .

CDR3: CASSSTGGNQPQHF
DNA: TGTGCCAGCAGTTCGACAGGGGGAAATCAGCCCCAGCATTTT
J: TRBJ1-5
length: 14
V: TRBV27
D: TRBD1
size: .

CDR3: CASSWGQGEVLPQHF
DNA: TGTGCCAGCAGTTGGGGGCAGGGGGAGGTCCTGCCCCAGCATTTT
J: TRBJ1-5
length: 15
V: TRBV28
D: TRBD1
size: .

CDR3: CAWSVGGTKNIQYF
DNA: TGTGCCTGGAGTGTGGGAGGGACCAAAAACATTCAGTACTTC
J: TRBJ2-4
length: 14
V: TRBV30
D: TRBD2
size: .

CDR3: CASSLVEANEQFF
DNA: TGTGCCAGCAGCTTAGTTGAGGCCAATGAGCAGTTCTTC
J: TRBJ2-1
length: 13
V: TRBV7-9
D: .
size: .

CDR3: CASSLEVSGSGPYEQYF
DNA: TGCGCCAGCAGCTTGGAGGTTAGCGGGAGCGGTCCCTACGAGCAGTACTTC
J: TRBJ2-7
length: 17
V: TRBV5-1
D: TRBD2
size: .

CDR3: CASSYSKAYEQYF
DNA: TGTGCCAGCAGTTACTCGAAAGCGTACGAGCAGTACTTC
J: TRBJ2-7
length: 13
V: TRBV6-5
D: .
size: .